This record covers a single T cell receptor (beta chain). Its antigen is unknown. This sample stems from a study of T cell clonotyping in hematopoietic cell transplantation. Study at large: Recipients' pretransplant samples followed cytoreduction.

Noted time point: recipient sample about 28 days before transplant, after cytoreduction. Data came from immunoSEQ multiplex PCR; TCRdb stores just in-frame clones and leaves some out. The table records 8,500 to 14,000 clones, 92% of them present only once. Unmatched junction bases numbered 6, after V lost 6 bases and J lost 7 bases. This CDR3 spans 13 amino acids. Germline CDR1 and CDR2: MGHDK and SYGVNS. Study-wide findings and caveats: At the given depth, recipient repertoires were over 95% de novo clonotypes.

The material sequenced was peripheral blood mononuclear cells, taken before stem cell transplant. The chain couples TRBV25-1 to TRBJ1-2, with 9 bases fitting TRBD1. The TCR was taken from a woman between 35 and 50 years old with acute myeloid leukemia. Some clones in this sample may be carry-over from other donors' samples. DNA of the CDR3: TGTGCCAGCAGGGCCTCGGGACAGGGTGGCTACACCTTC. This translates into CASRASGQGGYTF.